Presented here are 9 T cell receptor beta chains from one specimen sequenced in a study of shared clonotypes between healthy human individuals. Assay used: immunoSEQ multiplex PCR; TCRdb lists only in-frame clones, some missing. The repertoire holds some 2.1 million clones, with less than 95% as singletons. Selected positively for CCR7 and CD45RO-negative, naive CD8 cells excluded terminally differentiated effector memory CD45RA+ cells. Sequenced: naive CD8+ T cells sorted from blood. These receptors were obtained from a man between 18 and 35 years old in good health.

This clone turned up a few times. The chain uses TRBV6-5 and TRBJ2-7, with 9 nucleotides matching TRBD1. Germline V gene sequence: CDR1 MNHEY, CDR2 SVGAGI. V dropped 4 bases and J dropped 5; count of bases not matched to a gene: 9. The CDR3 runs 15 residues. The CDR3 DNA follows: TGTGCCAGCAGTTCTGGGACAGGGATGTGGGACGAGCAGTACTTC. Translating it yields CASSSGTGMWDEQYF.

Points on this clone: Distinct nucleotide sequences in the sample also encode this CDR3. The chain is built from TRBV6-1 and TRBJ2-7, with D possibly being TRBD2 (5 bases). Trimming took 8 bases from V and 3 from J, leaving 5 bases between them. The germline gives CDR1 MNHNS, CDR2 SASEGT. The CDR3 has 10 residues. CDR3 region: CASRGYEQYF. CDR3 sequence (DNA): TGTGCCAGCCGGGGCTACGAGCAGTACTTC.

Here the CDR3 DNA reads TGTGCCAGCAGCTTGGGTACTACAGGGGGATACGAGCAGTACTTC. Translation: CASSLGTTGGYEQYF. The chain joins TRBV5-6 to TRBJ2-7, with TRBD1 identical over 8 bases. With 0 bases clipped from V and 4 bases from J, the junction kept 6 bases outside the gene matches. Germline V gene lookup returns CDR1 SGHDT and CDR2 YYEEEE. The CDR3 spans 15 residues.

This chain joins TRBV2 and TRBJ2-5; 7 bases agree with TRBD1. Germline CDR1 is SNHLY and CDR2 is FYNNEI. V lost 2 bases to trimming and J lost 4 bases; unmatched junction nucleotides: 4. The CDR3 runs 14 residues. The CDR3 region is CASSEPGGVETQYF. The CDR3 DNA follows: TGTGCCAGCAGTGAACCAGGGGGAGTAGAGACCCAGTACTTC.

The CDR3 loop reads CASSPRGLGETQYF. The CDR3 DNA is TGTGCCAGCAGTCCCCGGGGGTTGGGGGAGACCCAGTACTTC. The rearrangement uses TRBV27 and TRBJ2-5, with D possibly matching TRBD2 (6 bases). Germline CDR1 is MNHEY and CDR2 is SMNVEV (reference sequence). CDR3 length: 14 amino acids. Trimming pared 5 bases from V and 5 bases from J, leaving 15 bases between.

CDR3 DNA sequence: TGTGCCAGCAGTTTATCGGGCCCGGCCGTCGGAAGTTACGAGCAGTACTTC. Translating gives CASSLSGPAVGSYEQYF. The chain employs TRBV27 and TRBJ2-7; D ambiguous. Per the germline V gene, CDR1 is MNHEY and CDR2 is SMNVEV (reference sequence). CDR3 length: 17 amino acids. With 0 bases removed from V and 4 bases from J, the gap between germline ends came to 19 bases.

Written as DNA, the CDR3 is TGTGCCAGCAGCTTAGAACCGCAGAATTACGAGCAGTACTTC. Residues: CASSLEPQNYEQYF. The V and J genes are TRBV7-2 and TRBJ2-7; D gene uncertain. The CDR3 length is 14 residues. Germline V gives CDR1 SGHTA, CDR2 FQGNSA. Trimming took 1 base from V and 4 from J, leaving 11 bases between them.

This clone has a single count. V gene TRBV5-5 combines with J gene TRBJ2-5; tentatively, D is TRBD1 (6 bases). V lost 0 bases and J 5 bases, leaving 11 bases between the germline ends. The length of the CDR3 is 14 residues. Germline CDR1 reads SGHKS; CDR2 reads YYEKEE (reference sequence). In DNA form, the CDR3 reads TGTGCCAGCAGCTTGGGGCAGGGGCTGGAGACCCAGTACTTC. Its protein product is CASSLGQGLETQYF.

CDR3 DNA sequence: TGTGCCAGCAGTACTACAGGGGGCCTTCTTGAAGCTTTCTTT. Translated, it gives CASSTTGGLLEAFF. This chain uses TRBV5-4 with TRBJ1-1; 9 nucleotides agree with TRBD1. The CDR3 is 14 residues long. Germline CDR1 reads SGHNT; CDR2 reads YYREEE (reference sequence). The V gene end was trimmed by 5 bases and the J gene end by 7 bases; junction bases not matched to a gene: 9. The whole variable domain, filled in from reference TRBV5-4 and TRBJ1-1, reads ETGVTQSPTHLIKTRGQQVTLRCSSQSGHNTVSWYQQALGQGPQFIFQYYREEENGRGNFPPRFSGLQFPNYSSELNVNALELDDSALYLCASSTTGGLLEAFFGQGTRLTVV.